Below, 10 T cell receptor beta chains from the same sample are listed, as sequenced in a study of cytomegalovirus exposure and HLA in healthy donors. Use of 60 Vbeta and 13 Jbeta primers characterized the PCR. Measured with immunoSEQ multiplex PCR; TCRdb has only the in-frame clones, and not every one. The sample holds approximately 100,000 clones, around 75% seen once. The material sequenced was PBMCs. Receptor source: a male donor in good health and CMV-seropositive.

The V call is TRBV28, the J call TRBJ1-5; no clear D. The CDR3 has 14 residues. Germline loops: CDR1 MDHEN, CDR2 SYDVKM. Between the trimmed V and J ends, which lost 2 bases and 5 bases, there was a span of 10 bases. CDR3 in DNA: TGTGCCAGCAGTTTAGGCAGAGGTGATCAGCCCCAGCATTTT. Residues: CASSLGRGDQPQHF.

This sequence joins TRBV5-1 and TRBJ2-2; perhaps TRBD2 as D (5 bases). Trimming shortened V by 3 bases and J by 5 bases, and 20 bases separated the two germline ends. Germline V CDR1 and CDR2: SGHRS, YFSETQ. The CDR3 consists of 17 residues. CDR3 in DNA: TGCGCCAGCAGCTCCCACTTGCGGGCCCAAGGTACCGGGGAGCTGTTTTTT. This sequence encodes CASSSHLRAQGTGELFF.

V gene TRBV27 combines with J gene TRBJ2-7; 8 bases are shared with TRBD1. The CDR3 is 13 amino acids. The trim removed 2 bases at V and 6 bases at J, leaving 3 bases unmatched. Germline V gene sequence: CDR1 MNHEY, CDR2 SMNVEV (reference sequence). The CDR3 nucleotides read TGTGCCAGCAGTTTACAGGGGGCGGCCGAGCAGTACTTC. Its translation is CASSLQGAAEQYF.

The V gene is TRBV6-5, the J gene TRBJ1-4; no reliable D call. The CDR3 contains 15 residues. The V end was cut by 6 bases, the J end by 0 bases, with 11 bases between. The germline V gene encodes CDR1 MNHEY and CDR2 SVGAGI. The CDR3 loop reads CASSPLAATNEKLFF. The CDR3 DNA reads as TGTGCCAGCAGCCCCCTAGCGGCAACTAATGAAAAACTGTTTTTT.

The chain recombines TRBV6-1 with TRBJ2-5, with a possible D match to TRBD1 (5 bases). Trimming stripped 6 bases from V and 2 bases from J, with 10 bases between. The CDR3 has 13 residues. CDR1 and CDR2 from the germline V gene are MNHNS and SASEGT. CDR3 region: CASSVGQQETQYF. CDR3 coding DNA: TGTGCCAGCAGCGTGGGGCAACAAGAGACCCAGTACTTC.

The chain recombines TRBV18 with TRBJ2-7; a possible D gene is TRBD1 (6 bases). Germline loops: CDR1 KGHSH, CDR2 LQKENI. Trimming took 3 bases from V and 7 from J, leaving 16 bases between them. This CDR3 region has 14 residues. The CDR3 DNA sequence: TGTGCCAGCTCACCCCGGGACAATCAGGGAGAGCAGTACTTC. It yields the protein CASSPRDNQGEQYF. Drawing the rest from reference TRBV18 and TRBJ2-7, the complete variable domain is NAGVMQNPRHLVRRRGQEARLRCSPMKGHSHVYWYRQLPEEGLKFMVYLQKENIIDESGMPKERFSAEFPKEGPSILRIQQVVRGDSAAYFCASSPRDNQGEQYFGPGTRLTVT.

This rearrangement joins TRBV4-1 to TRBJ2-3, with 12 bases fitting TRBD2. This CDR3 region has 18 residues. V lost 4 bases to trimming and J lost 4 bases; unmatched junction nucleotides: 12. The V gene's germline CDR1 is MGHRA and CDR2 YSYEKL. The CDR3 nucleotides are TGCGCCAGCAGCCCAGCCTCTAGCGGGGGGGCCTTGTCAGATACGCAGTATTTT. This gives the protein CASSPASSGGALSDTQYF.

The chain uses TRBV7-9 and TRBJ1-5, with 9 nucleotides matching TRBD1. CDR1 is SEHNR and CDR2 is FQNEAQ in the germline V gene (reference sequence). After removal of 6 bases from V and 7 bases from J, the junction contained 19 bases not matched to a gene. This CDR3 spans 18 amino acids. DNA for the CDR3: TGTGCCAGCAGTCCTTGGACAGGGGAGACACGACGGCGGCAGCCCCAGCATTTT. It encodes CASSPWTGETRRRQPQHF.

The rearrangement joins TRBV23-1 to TRBJ2-7; D gene uncertain. TRBV23-1 is labeled an ORF, and its function is uncertain. The V gene lost 2 bases and the J gene lost 7 bases, with 24 bases spanning the gap. The CDR3 contains 17 residues. This chain's CDR3 is CASSQDGSNWSPGEQYF. CDR3 in DNA: TGCGCCAGCAGTCAAGATGGCTCCAACTGGAGTCCTGGGGAGCAGTACTTC.

The chain has TRBV6-5 and TRBJ1-1; unclear D gene. The CDR3 is 15 residues long. Trimming took off 5 bases at V and 4 bases at J, with 17 bases between the two ends. Germline assignment: CDR1 MNHEY and CDR2 SVGAGI. CDR3 nucleotides: TGTGCCAGCAGTCTACCTAGGGAGGGCGGCACTGAAGCTTTCTTT. Translated: CASSLPREGGTEAFF.